One and the same sample provided the 27 T cell receptor beta chains below, sequenced in a study of cytomegalovirus exposure and HLA in healthy donors. Both 60 Vbeta primers and 13 Jbeta primers went into the PCR. Sequenced by immunoSEQ multiplex PCR; TCRdb stores in-frame clones only, minus some. Of roughly 99,000 clones listed, over 60% were seen once; the top ten hold 4% to 5%. Material for sequencing was PBMCs. The source is a male donor in good health and CMV-seronegative.

The chain combines TRBV7-9 with TRBJ2-3, with D unresolved. The CDR3 sequence is 12 residues long. The germline CDR1 and CDR2 sequences are SEHNR and FQNEAQ (reference sequence). The V gene lost 4 bases and the J gene lost 6 bases, with 8 bases spanning the gap. In DNA, the CDR3 is TGTGCCAGCAGCTCCCTCAGGGATACGCAGTATTTT. Residues: CASSSLRDTQYF.

The chain joins TRBV5-1 to TRBJ2-1; 7 nucleotides agree with TRBD1. CDR1 is SGHRS, CDR2 YFSETQ, per germline. The J segment lost 6 bases and the V segment lost 0 bases, leaving 6 bases of the junction unmatched. The CDR3 is made up of 15 amino acids. CDR3 sequence (DNA): TGCGCCAGCAGCTTGGACAGGGGATGGGGCAATGAGCAGTTCTTC. Translated, it gives CASSLDRGWGNEQFF.

The chain has TRBV10-3 and TRBJ2-5, with 11 bases that match TRBD1. The J call may be wrong; the DNA end is better matched by TRBJ2-7. The CDR3 runs to 15 residues. From germline, CDR1 is ENHRY and CDR2 SYGVKD. CDR3 region: CAISERGQGGGEQYF. The CDR3 DNA reads as TGTGCCATCAGTGAGAGGGGACAGGGGGGAGGCGAGCAGTACTTC.

CDR3 sequence reads: CASSSSLTRTTGYEQYF. CDR3 bases: TGTGCCAGCAGTTCCTCACTAACGAGGACTACCGGCTACGAGCAGTACTTC. This chain uses TRBV28 with TRBJ2-7; TRBD2 is a possible D gene (6 bases). The CDR3 length is 17 residues. In germline, CDR1 is MDHEN, CDR2 SYDVKM. Trimming took 4 bases from V and 3 from J, leaving 22 bases between them.

This clone was observed a single time. The chain is built from TRBV5-4 and TRBJ1-2; no firm D call. CDR1 SGHNT and CDR2 YYREEE come from the germline V gene (reference sequence). The CDR3 spans 12 residues. V was pared by 2 bases and J by 3 bases, with 5 bases between. The DNA for the CDR3 is TGTGCCAGCAGCTTAGCTTACTATGGCTACACCTTC. Residues: CASSLAYYGYTF.

The chain couples TRBV18 to TRBJ1-5; perhaps TRBD1 as D (6 bases). The CDR3 is 14 residues long. V was shortened by 5 bases and J by 4 bases, with 12 bases between the two germline ends. The germline V gene encodes CDR1 KGHSH and CDR2 LQKENI. CDR3 sequence: CASSADSPNQPQHF. The CDR3 nucleotides are TGTGCCAGCTCAGCGGACAGTCCAAATCAGCCCCAGCATTTT.

This chain uses TRBV27 with TRBJ2-3; D gene unclear. Germline V lookup: CDR1 MNHEY, CDR2 SMNVEV (reference sequence). Between the trimmed V and J ends, which lost 2 bases and 5 bases, there was a span of 8 bases. The CDR3 contains 13 residues. The CDR3: CASSLGVEDTQYF. The CDR3 DNA is TGTGCCAGCAGTTTAGGAGTCGAAGATACGCAGTATTTT.

The chain carries TRBV28 and TRBJ1-2; D possibly corresponds to TRBD1 (6 bases). V dropped 5 bases and J dropped 0 bases, with 19 bases sitting between them. Germline CDR1 and CDR2: MDHEN and SYDVKM. The CDR3 has 17 amino acids. The CDR3 DNA reads TGTGCCAGCAGTACCCTGGCAGGGGCCCCTTCTAACTATGGCTACACCTTC. It codes for CASSTLAGAPSNYGYTF.

The chain recombines TRBV5-4 with TRBJ2-3, with 12 bases identical to TRBD2. Unmatched junction bases numbered 8, after V lost 4 bases and J lost 5 bases. The CDR3 runs 16 residues. In germline, CDR1 is SGHNT, CDR2 YYREEE (reference sequence). The CDR3 region is CASSQKTSGGRDTQYF. The CDR3 bases are TGTGCCAGCAGCCAAAAGACTAGCGGGGGTCGAGATACGCAGTATTTT.

This chain uses TRBV30 with TRBJ2-7; 7 bases agree with TRBD1. The CDR3 is 14 residues long. With 0 bases clipped from V and 3 bases from J, the junction kept 5 bases outside the gene matches. Per germline, CDR1 GTSNPN and CDR2 SVGIG (reference sequence). The CDR3 region is CAWSVLGQIYEQYF. CDR3 DNA sequence: TGTGCCTGGAGTGTGTTGGGACAGATCTACGAGCAGTACTTC.

This clone occurred a few times. This is likely a read error, given that the CDR3 carries no conserved phenylalanine or tryptophan at its end. No DNA is shown, since the ends of the CDR3 on it are uncertain; the CDR3 is the one TCRdb lists. The chain carries TRBV5-8 and TRBJ2-7; the table's D call of TRBD1 was not tested on the DNA. The CDR3 is 15 amino acids in total, end residues counted. The germline CDR1 and CDR2 sequences are SGHTS and YDEGEE. Here the CDR3 reads CASSPRDRGLTVSLL.

Only a few counts were recorded for this clone. V gene TRBV5-6 combines with J gene TRBJ2-5, with D tentatively TRBD2 (5 bases). Judging by the DNA end, TRBJ2-7 fits better; the J call may be wrong. There are 13 residues in the CDR3. CDR1 is SGHDT, CDR2 YYEEEE, per germline. The CDR3 here is CASSRDFTYEQYF. DNA for the CDR3: TGTGCCAGCAGCCGGGATTTCACCTACGAGCAGTACTTC.

V gene TRBV27 combines with J gene TRBJ1-5; 7 bases map to TRBD1. CDR1 MNHEY and CDR2 SMNVEV come from the germline V gene (reference sequence). There are 14 residues in the CDR3. V dropped 3 bases and J dropped 3; count of bases not matched to a gene: 2. The CDR3 coding sequence is TGTGCCAGCAGTTTTACAGGGGACAATCAGCCCCAGCATTTT. This codes for CASSFTGDNQPQHF.

This clone has only a few counts. CDR3 sequence (DNA): TGTGCCAGCAGTGAACAAGACAGGGCTCTCTCCTACGAGCAGTACTTC. Protein product: CASSEQDRALSYEQYF. The chain has TRBV6-1 and TRBJ2-7; 7 bases are shared with TRBD1. The germline V gene has CDR1 MNHNS and CDR2 SASEGT. V dropped 2 bases and J dropped 0; count of bases not matched to a gene: 7. This CDR3 is 16 amino acids long.

The chain joins TRBV13 to TRBJ1-2; unclear D gene. CDR3 length equals 16 residues. V lost 3 bases to trimming and J lost 0 bases, with 14 bases between them. In germline, CDR1 is PRHDT, CDR2 FYEKMQ (reference sequence). CDR3 DNA sequence: TGTGCCAGCAGCTTCGGAGGAGAAACTTCTAACTATGGCTACACCTTC. Amino acid sequence: CASSFGGETSNYGYTF.

The rearrangement joins TRBV2 to TRBJ2-1; the match to TRBD2 covers 8 bases. Trimming at V came to 6 bases and at J to 0 bases, leaving 4 bases not matched to a gene. This CDR3 comprises 15 residues. The germline V gene encodes CDR1 SNHLY and CDR2 FYNNEI. The CDR3 DNA is TGTGCCAGCAGGGAAAGCGGGAGCTCCTACAATGAGCAGTTCTTC. Protein sequence: CASRESGSSYNEQFF.

This clone was observed a handful of times. The genes are TRBV7-9 and TRBJ1-1; 10 bases line up with TRBD1. Germline loops: CDR1 SEHNR, CDR2 FQNEAQ (reference sequence). Trimming at V came to 5 bases and at J to 2 bases, leaving 14 bases not matched to a gene. The CDR3 consists of 18 residues. CDR3 nucleotides: TGTGCCAGCAGCGATCCGACAGGGGGCGCAAAAGTCAACACTGAAGCTTTCTTT. Its protein product is CASSDPTGGAKVNTEAFF.

The chain uses TRBV5-8 and TRBJ1-1; 11 nucleotides match TRBD1. J gave up 5 bases and V 3 bases, and 6 bases lay outside the gene matches. Germline V gene lookup returns CDR1 SGHTS and CDR2 YDEGEE. The CDR3 length is 15 residues. Here the CDR3 DNA reads TGTGCCAGCAGCTGGACAGGGGGCGCGGGGACTGAAGCTTTCTTT. It encodes CASSWTGGAGTEAFF.

V usage is TRBV5-4 and J usage is TRBJ2-5, with D possibly being TRBD1 (6 bases). The J call may be wrong; the DNA end is better matched by TRBJ2-7. CDR1 SGHNT and CDR2 YYREEE come from the germline V gene (reference sequence). This CDR3 spans 13 amino acids. DNA for the CDR3: TGTGCCAGCAGCTTGACAGGGACCTACGAGCAGTACTTC. It codes for CASSLTGTYEQYF.

The J gene is TRBJ2-5, the V gene TRBV5-1, with 12 bases lining up with TRBD2. This CDR3 comprises 19 residues. V shed 4 bases, J shed 5 bases, and the junction held 18 bases outside the gene matches. Germline V lookup: CDR1 SGHRS, CDR2 YFSETQ. The CDR3 nucleotides are TGCGCCAGCAGCAGGGACCTAGCGGGAGGGCCCCCCGACCGGGAGACCCAGTACTTC. Protein: CASSRDLAGGPPDRETQYF. Full variable domain (outside the CDR3, taken from reference TRBV5-1 and TRBJ2-5): KAGVTQTPRYLIKTRGQQVTLSCSPISGHRSVSWYQQTPGQGLQFLFEYFSETQRNKGNFPGRFSGRQFSNSRSEMNVSTLELGDSALYLCASSRDLAGGPPDRETQYFGPGTRLLVL.

Comment on this clone: Other nucleotide sequences from this sample produce the same CDR3. For the CDR3, the DNA is TGCAGCGTTGGACAGACCACCGGGGAGCTGTTTTTT. The encoded protein is CSVGQTTGELFF. The chain couples TRBV29-1 to TRBJ2-2; maybe TRBD1 (5 bases). V lost 4 bases to trimming and J lost 4 bases, with 7 bases between them. This CDR3 has 12 residues. Germline V gene sequence: CDR1 SQVTM, CDR2 ANQGSEA.

The chain carries TRBV19 and TRBJ2-7, with 9 bases identical to TRBD2. Germline V gene lookup returns CDR1 LNHDA and CDR2 SQIVND (reference sequence). Germline trimming cut 5 bases from V and 3 bases from J; bases unmatched to any gene: 8. The CDR3 extends over 15 amino acids. This chain's CDR3 is CASSSMTSGDYEQYF. The DNA of the CDR3 is TGTGCCAGTAGTTCCATGACTAGCGGAGACTACGAGCAGTACTTC.

This sequence joins TRBV27 and TRBJ2-7, with 10 positions matching TRBD1. Germline V gene data show CDR1 as MNHEY and CDR2 as SMNVEV (reference sequence). V dropped 6 bases and J dropped 4; count of bases not matched to a gene: 6. The CDR3 consists of 14 residues. DNA of the CDR3: TGTGCCAGCAGCATGACAGGGGGCATATACGAGCAGTACTTC. It specifies CASSMTGGIYEQYF.

This chain connects TRBV7-3 to TRBJ2-5; 9 nucleotides match TRBD1. The CDR3 sequence is 15 residues long. Trimming cost V 4 bases and J 5 bases; bases outside gene matches: 8. Germline V gene lookup returns CDR1 SGHTA and CDR2 FQGTGA. As DNA, the CDR3 is TGTGCCAGCAGCTCTTCCGGGACAGGGTCCGAGACCCAGTACTTC. Translating gives CASSSSGTGSETQYF.

This clone was recorded once. Here the CDR3 DNA reads TGTGCCTGGAGGGCTTCGGGACTAGCGGGATGTGAGCAGTTCTTC. Amino acids: CAWRASGLAGCEQFF. This chain links TRBV30 with TRBJ2-1, with 13 bases lining up with TRBD2. Germline CDR1 reads GTSNPN; CDR2 reads SVGIG (reference sequence). The V segment lost 3 bases and the J segment 9 bases; nucleotides outside the gene matches: 8. CDR3 length equals 15 residues. The full variable domain, completed using reference TRBV30 and TRBJ2-1, is SQTIHQWPATLVQPVGSPLSLECTVEGTSNPNLYWYRQAAGRGLQLLFYSVGIGQISSEVPQNLSASRPQDRQFILSSKKLLLSDSGFYLCAWRASGLAGCEQFFGPGTRLTVL.

The V gene is TRBV7-8, the J gene TRBJ2-5; 11 positions agree with TRBD1. Gene TRBJ2-7 matches the end of the DNA better, so the J call may be wrong. Germline-derived CDR1 and CDR2 are SGHVS and FQNEAQ. The CDR3 loop spans 17 amino acids. The CDR3, as DNA: TGTGCCAGCACCGCGGGGACAGGGGGTAGCCAATCCTACGAGCAGTACTTC. It encodes CASTAGTGGSQSYEQYF.

V usage is TRBV6-5 and J usage is TRBJ2-1; D gene unclear. There are 14 residues in the CDR3. Trimming removed 7 bases from V and 2 bases from J, with 12 bases in between. The germline V gene encodes CDR1 MNHEY and CDR2 SVGAGI. CDR3 amino acids: CASKIDGAYNEQFF. For the CDR3, the DNA is TGTGCCAGCAAGATCGACGGAGCCTACAATGAGCAGTTCTTC.